Here is one T cell receptor beta chain with its context. Its antigen is as yet unknown. For the second PCR, which ran for about 7 to 11 cycles, a sample-barcoded 5' primer and a J-beta primer mix were used. A single record per CDR3 protein comes from TCRdb applying MiXCR to the 5' RACE reads. The sample shows 700,000 to 800,000 distinct CDR3 sequences, more than 40% of them seen only once. This sample is drawn from a study of blood T cells in healthy people across ages. Study-wide results and caveats: Unsorted PBMC input precluded a conclusive naive versus antigen-experienced comparison.

CDR3 length: 13 residues. The germline V gene has CDR1 SGHVS and CDR2 FQNEAQ. V dropped 4 bases and J dropped 7 bases, with 11 bases sitting between them. V is TRBV7-8 and J is TRBJ1-5; D call uncertain. Sequenced sample: blood. This receptor was identified in a woman between 55 and 75 years old in good health. CDR3: CASSSLLSQPQHF. The CDR3 nucleotides are TGTGCCAGCAGCTCTCTCCTTAGCCAGCCCCAGCATTTT.